This is a list of T cell receptor beta chains from one sample in a study of Graves' ophthalmopathy and Graves' hyperthyroidism. TCRdb reprocessed the multiplex PCR reads via MiXCR and lists one record per CDR3 protein. Found here are roughly 600,000 distinct CDR3 sequences, less than 45% of them singletons; the top ten hold 3.5% to 5%. The sequenced sample consisted of peripheral blood or thyroid tissue (not recorded which). The receptors derive from an adult man with Graves' hyperthyroidism. Each CDR3 is given with its conserved first and last residue. Each record gives: clone size, V gene, J gene, D gene, CDR3 DNA, CDR3 protein. D genes are given only for firm matches. Expanded clones get a size class; other rows say once, few or many, or leave the size out.

>few|TRBV12-3/TRBV12-4|TRBJ1-5|TRBD1
TGTGCCAGCAGTTTACCCCCGACAGGGTTCAATCAGCCCCAGCATTTT
CASSLPPTGFNQPQHF
>-|TRBV2|TRBJ1-6|TRBD1
TGTGCCAGCGACAGGGGGACAGAGGGTGACTCACCCCTCCACTTT
CASDRGTEGDSPLHF
>many|TRBV10-3|TRBJ2-7|TRBD1
TGTGCCATCACCGAAGACAGGGGGCTCTCCTACGAGCAGTACTTC
CAITEDRGLSYEQYF
>many|TRBV10-3|TRBJ1-6|-
TGTGCCATCAGTGAAGAAGTTGGGAATTCACCCCTCCACTTT
CAISEEVGNSPLHF
>-|TRBV2|TRBJ1-1|-
TGTGCCAGCAGTTTGTGGGTTAACACTGAAGCTTTCTTT
CASSLWVNTEAFF
>many|TRBV7-9|TRBJ1-1|-
TGTGCCAGCAGCCCCCTTCTCGGGACTGAAACTGAAGCTTTCTTT
CASSPLLGTETEAFF
>many|TRBV5-8|TRBJ1-2|-
TGTGCCAGCAGCCGGGACAACCTCTATGGCTACACCTTC
CASSRDNLYGYTF
>few|TRBV20-1|TRBJ2-1|TRBD2
TGCAGTGCTAGAGCTTTGGGACTAGCGGCAAATGAGCAGTTCTTC
CSARALGLAANEQFF
>many|TRBV7-2|TRBJ1-6|-
TGTGCCAGCAGCTTAGCTCAGGGGCGATCACCCCTCCACTTT
CASSLAQGRSPLHF
>-|TRBV7-3|TRBJ1-1|TRBD1
TGTGCCAGCAGCTCGGGACAGGGGGCGAGAACTGAAGCTTTCTTT
CASSSGQGARTEAFF
>-|TRBV14|TRBJ2-2|-
TGTGCCAGCAGCCCCATGGGGCCAGCCGGGGAGCTGTTTTTT
CASSPMGPAGELFF
>few|TRBV19|TRBJ2-5|TRBD2
TGTGCCAGTAGGGGGGGGGGGAGCCCGGGGGAGACCCAGTACTTC
CASRGGGSPGETQYF
>many|TRBV6-1|TRBJ1-2|-
TGTGCCACCTATCAGAGGGCGACTAACTATGGCTACACCTTC
CATYQRATNYGYTF
>many|TRBV7-2|TRBJ1-5|-
TGTGCCAGCAGCGAAAACAGGAGAAATCAGCCCCAGCATTTT
CASSENRRNQPQHF
>few|TRBV12-3/TRBV12-4|TRBJ1-4|-
TGTGCCAGCAGTTTTGGACCCTCAAGAAACGGAAAACTGTTTTTT
CASSFGPSRNGKLFF
>many|TRBV2|TRBJ1-1|-
TGTGCCAGCAGCTCCGGGATGGGGATGAACACTGAAGCTTTCTTT
CASSSGMGMNTEAFF
>many|TRBV7-3|TRBJ1-6|-
TGTGCCAGCAGCTTATATGGGCCGAGGAGTAATTCACCCCTCCACTTT
CASSLYGPRSNSPLHF
>-|TRBV24-1|TRBJ1-5|-
TGTGCCACCAGTGTATTCAGCGTGAATCAGCCCCAGCATTTT
CATSVFSVNQPQHF
>-|TRBV19|TRBJ2-7|TRBD1
TGTGCCAGTACCTACGGCCAGGGGGCGTTCGACGAGCAGTACTTC
CASTYGQGAFDEQYF
>many|TRBV20-1|TRBJ2-7|TRBD2
TGCAGTGCTAGAGATCTATCGGCTAGCGGGAGCCACGAGCAGTACTTC
CSARDLSASGSHEQYF
>many|TRBV12-3/TRBV12-4|TRBJ2-7|-
TGTGCCAGCAGTAAACGACTAGTCGAGACCGAGCAGTACTTC
CASSKRLVETEQYF
>many|TRBV19|TRBJ1-5|-
TGTGCCAGTAGTATAGTGCAGGTCGGGGGTCAGCCCCAGCATTTT
CASSIVQVGGQPQHF
>-|TRBV3-1|TRBJ1-1|-
TGTGCCAGCAGCCAAGGGGCGGGGGCGCGCACTGAAGCTTTCTTT
CASSQGAGARTEAFF
>-|TRBV12-3/TRBV12-4|TRBJ1-3|-
TGTGCCAGCAGTTTATCGGGGGGCTCTGGAAACACCATATATTTT
CASSLSGGSGNTIYF
>-|TRBV20-1|TRBJ2-7|-
TGCAGTGCTAGTGTGGGCCACGAGCAGTACTTC
CSASVGHEQYF
>many|TRBV5-1|TRBJ2-7|TRBD2
TGCGCCAGCAGCTTGAGATTAGCGGGATCCTACGAGCAGTACTTC
CASSLRLAGSYEQYF
>-|TRBV29-1|TRBJ2-5|-
TGCAGCTTGTGGGCGGTCCAAGAGACCCAGTACTTC
CSLWAVQETQYF
>few|TRBV25-1|TRBJ2-3|-
TGTGCCAGCAGAGACAGACTCACAGATACGCAGTATTTT
CASRDRLTDTQYF
>-|TRBV12-3/TRBV12-4|TRBJ1-2|TRBD1
TGTGCCAGCAGGGGACAGGAGACTAACTATGGCTACACCTTC
CASRGQETNYGYTF
>-|TRBV3-1|TRBJ2-3|-
TGTGCCAGCAGCAGACTAGAGGGTCCGCAGTATTTT
CASSRLEGPQYF
>-|TRBV5-5|TRBJ1-2|-
TGTGCCAGCAGCGGGGACATCAGCTCTGGCTACACCTTC
CASSGDISSGYTF
>few|TRBV3-1|TRBJ2-7|-
TGTGCCAGCAGCCAAGATGAAGGCGGAGCGCAGTACTTC
CASSQDEGGAQYF
>many|TRBV29-1|TRBJ2-5|-
TGCAGCGTTGAGGAGGCAGTTTTCCTGGAGACCCAGTACTTC
CSVEEAVFLETQYF
>many|TRBV7-9|TRBJ1-1|TRBD1
TGTGCCAGCAGCCCCAACAGGGGGCGGGACACTGAAGCTTTCTTT
CASSPNRGRDTEAFF
>-|TRBV19|TRBJ2-2|TRBD2
TGTGCCAGTAGTAAATTTATGATCCGGGAGGGAAACACCGGGGAGCTGTTTTTT
CASSKFMIREGNTGELFF
>-|TRBV28|TRBJ1-2|-
TGTGCCAGCAGCCTTTCCGGGCAGGAGCTTAACTATGGCTACACCTTC
CASSLSGQELNYGYTF
>-|TRBV10-3|TRBJ1-2|-
TGTGCCATCAGTGATCCAGGGGCACAGAACTATGGCTACACCTTC
CAISDPGAQNYGYTF
>few|TRBV12-3/TRBV12-4|TRBJ2-7|TRBD1
TGTGCCAGCAGTGAGATGGACAGGGCCCCCCGAAGGCCCTACGAGCAGTACTTC
CASSEMDRAPRRPYEQYF
>-|TRBV29-1|TRBJ1-1|-
TGCAGCGTTGAATCATGGGGGAACACTGAAGCTTTCTTT
CSVESWGNTEAFF
>-|TRBV11-2|TRBJ2-1|-
TGTGCCAGCAGCTTAGGATACGGGCCAAACAATGAGCAGTTCTTC
CASSLGYGPNNEQFF
>many|TRBV19|TRBJ2-2|-
TGTGCCAGTAGTATTACGGGTCGGCGTGGGGCAAACACCGGGGAGCTGTTTTTT
CASSITGRRGANTGELFF